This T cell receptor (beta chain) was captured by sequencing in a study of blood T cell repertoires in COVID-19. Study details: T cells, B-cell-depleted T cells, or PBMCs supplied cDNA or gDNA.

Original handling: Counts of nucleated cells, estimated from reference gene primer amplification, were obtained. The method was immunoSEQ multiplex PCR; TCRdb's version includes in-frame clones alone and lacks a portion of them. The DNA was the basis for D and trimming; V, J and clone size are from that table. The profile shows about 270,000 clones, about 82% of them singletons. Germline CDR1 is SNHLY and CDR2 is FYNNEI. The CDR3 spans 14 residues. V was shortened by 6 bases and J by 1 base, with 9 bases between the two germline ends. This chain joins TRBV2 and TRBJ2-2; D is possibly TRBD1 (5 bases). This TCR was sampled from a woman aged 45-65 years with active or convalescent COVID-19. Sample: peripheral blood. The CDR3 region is CASREQVNTGELFF. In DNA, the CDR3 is TGTGCCAGCAGGGAACAGGTGAACACCGGGGAGCTGTTTTTT.